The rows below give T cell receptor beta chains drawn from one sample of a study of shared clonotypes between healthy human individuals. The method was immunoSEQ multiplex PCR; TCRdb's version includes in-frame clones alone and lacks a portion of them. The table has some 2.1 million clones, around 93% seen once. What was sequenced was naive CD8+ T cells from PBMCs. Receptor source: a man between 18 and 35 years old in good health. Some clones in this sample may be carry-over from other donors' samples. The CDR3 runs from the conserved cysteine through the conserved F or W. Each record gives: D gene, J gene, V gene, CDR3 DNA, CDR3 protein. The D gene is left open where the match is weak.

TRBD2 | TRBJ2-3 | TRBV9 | TGTGCCAGCAGCCCTTGGACTAGCGGTGCGGATACGCAGTATTTT | CASSPWTSGADTQYF
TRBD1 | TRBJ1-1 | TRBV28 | TGTGCCAGCAGAACTCGCACAGGGGGTTGGGGGAACACTGAAGCTTTCTTT | CASRTRTGGWGNTEAFF
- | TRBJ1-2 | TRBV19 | TGTGCCACGACATGGGACGTCTCTAACTATGGCTACACCTTC | CATTWDVSNYGYTF
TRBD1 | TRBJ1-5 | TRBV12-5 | TGTGCTAGTGGTTTGGATTCAGGGGGTAGGTATCAGCCCCAGCATTTT | CASGLDSGGRYQPQHF
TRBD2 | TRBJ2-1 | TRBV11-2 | TGTGCCAGCAGCGCCCGCGTCGGGACTAGCGGTAACTCCTACAATGAGCAGTTCTTC | CASSARVGTSGNSYNEQFF
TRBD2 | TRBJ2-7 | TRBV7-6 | TGTGCCAGCAGCCGCCGGCTTGGGCGAGGTAGCGGGAGGGGGTCGTTTTACGAGCAGTACTTC | CASSRRLGRGSGRGSFYEQYF
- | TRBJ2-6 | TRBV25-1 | TGTGCCAGCAGTGGACTAAGCGGCTCTGGGGCCAACGTCCTGACTTTC | CASSGLSGSGANVLTF
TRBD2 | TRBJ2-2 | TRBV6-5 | TGTGCCAGCAGTTACTCTACTAGCGGTAACACCGGGGAGCTGTTTTTT | CASSYSTSGNTGELFF
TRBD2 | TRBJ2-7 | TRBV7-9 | TGTGCCAGCAGCTCAGCGGAGGGGAGGGGACTATCTTACGAGCAGTACTTC | CASSSAEGRGLSYEQYF
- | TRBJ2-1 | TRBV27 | TGTGCCAGCAGTTTGGGCACAGGGAGAGGCAATGAGCAGTTCTTC | CASSLGTGRGNEQFF
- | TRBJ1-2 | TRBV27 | TGTGCCAGCAGTTTATGGGAAGGGTATGGCTACACCTTC | CASSLWEGYGYTF
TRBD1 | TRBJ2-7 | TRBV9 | TGTGCCAGCAGCGCTACGACAGGGAATAACTACGAGCAGTACTTC | CASSATTGNNYEQYF
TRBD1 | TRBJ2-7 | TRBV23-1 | TGCGCCAGCAGTCGCAGAACAGGGGTCGAGCAGTACTTC | CASSRRTGVEQYF
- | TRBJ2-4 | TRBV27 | TGTGCCAGCAGTTTATCACGGGGTAGGAACATTCAGTACTTC | CASSLSRGRNIQYF
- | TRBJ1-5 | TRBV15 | TGTGCCACCAGCAGAGCAAATAGCAATCAGCCCCAGCATTTT | CATSRANSNQPQHF
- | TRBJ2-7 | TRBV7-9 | TGTGCCAGCAGCGCGGGATCGGGGGACTCCTACGAGCAGTACTTC | CASSAGSGDSYEQYF
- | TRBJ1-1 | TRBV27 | TGTGCCAGCAGTTTATCGTCGGGGAGCTTTAACACTGAAGCTTTCTTT | CASSLSSGSFNTEAFF
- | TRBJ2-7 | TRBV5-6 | TGTGCCAGCAGCTTGGAATTGGGGGCACGCTCCTACGAGCAGTACTTC | CASSLELGARSYEQYF
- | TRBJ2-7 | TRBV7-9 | TGTGCCAGCAGCTTAGGAGGGACCGAGTATGACGAGCAGTACTTC | CASSLGGTEYDEQYF
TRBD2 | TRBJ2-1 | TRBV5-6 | TGTGCCAGCAGCTGGGGGACTAGCGGGATGCTCGATGAGCAGTTCTTC | CASSWGTSGMLDEQFF
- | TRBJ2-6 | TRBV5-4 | TGTGCCAGCAGCTTGGAGTCATATCTAGCCTCTGGGGCCAACGTCCTGACTTTC | CASSLESYLASGANVLTF
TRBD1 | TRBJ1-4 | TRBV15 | TGTGCCACCAGCCGCGCCGACAGGGGGCCGCATGAAAAACTGTTTTTT | CATSRADRGPHEKLFF
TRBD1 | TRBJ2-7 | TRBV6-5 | TGTGCCAGCAGTTACTCTACAGGGGTAAGGGAGCAGTACTTC | CASSYSTGVREQYF